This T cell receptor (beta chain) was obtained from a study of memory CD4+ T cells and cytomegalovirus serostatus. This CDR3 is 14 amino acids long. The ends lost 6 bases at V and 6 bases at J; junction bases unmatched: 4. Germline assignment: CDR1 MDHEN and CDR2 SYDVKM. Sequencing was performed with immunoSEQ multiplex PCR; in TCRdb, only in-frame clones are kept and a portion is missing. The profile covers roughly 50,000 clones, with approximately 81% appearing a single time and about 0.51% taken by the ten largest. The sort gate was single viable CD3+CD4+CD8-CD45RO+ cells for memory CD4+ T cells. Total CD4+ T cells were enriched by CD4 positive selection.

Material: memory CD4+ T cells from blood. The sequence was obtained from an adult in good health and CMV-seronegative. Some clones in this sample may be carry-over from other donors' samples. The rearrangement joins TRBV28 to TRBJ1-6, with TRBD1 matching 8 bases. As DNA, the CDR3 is TGTGCCAGCAGGACAGGGGAGCCTAATTCACCCCTCCACTTT. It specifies CASRTGEPNSPLHF.